This T cell receptor (beta chain) was profiled in a study of Tregs in tolerant kidney transplant recipients. General study results and limits: No direct test of biological reproducibility was done here.

Trimming took 0 bases from V and 8 from J, leaving 11 bases between them. In germline, CDR1 is SGHAT, CDR2 FQNNGV. The CDR3 has 14 amino acids. As regards this clone: Its antigen is unknown. The read comes to an end 3 residues before the CDR3 does, leaving the germline J gene to fill in the end.

The assay was immunoSEQ multiplex PCR, and TCRdb's table has in-frame clones only and misses some. Its listing shows under 35,000 clones. This specimen was CD8+ T cells from blood, taken before the transplant. V usage is TRBV11-2 and J usage is TRBJ2-1; the D is unclear. This clonotype originated in a human donor who received a combined kidney and bone marrow transplant. This CDR3 is CASSLDAASDEQFF. The part of the CDR3 DNA that was read is TGTGCCAGCAGCTTAGATGCGGCGTCAGATGAG.